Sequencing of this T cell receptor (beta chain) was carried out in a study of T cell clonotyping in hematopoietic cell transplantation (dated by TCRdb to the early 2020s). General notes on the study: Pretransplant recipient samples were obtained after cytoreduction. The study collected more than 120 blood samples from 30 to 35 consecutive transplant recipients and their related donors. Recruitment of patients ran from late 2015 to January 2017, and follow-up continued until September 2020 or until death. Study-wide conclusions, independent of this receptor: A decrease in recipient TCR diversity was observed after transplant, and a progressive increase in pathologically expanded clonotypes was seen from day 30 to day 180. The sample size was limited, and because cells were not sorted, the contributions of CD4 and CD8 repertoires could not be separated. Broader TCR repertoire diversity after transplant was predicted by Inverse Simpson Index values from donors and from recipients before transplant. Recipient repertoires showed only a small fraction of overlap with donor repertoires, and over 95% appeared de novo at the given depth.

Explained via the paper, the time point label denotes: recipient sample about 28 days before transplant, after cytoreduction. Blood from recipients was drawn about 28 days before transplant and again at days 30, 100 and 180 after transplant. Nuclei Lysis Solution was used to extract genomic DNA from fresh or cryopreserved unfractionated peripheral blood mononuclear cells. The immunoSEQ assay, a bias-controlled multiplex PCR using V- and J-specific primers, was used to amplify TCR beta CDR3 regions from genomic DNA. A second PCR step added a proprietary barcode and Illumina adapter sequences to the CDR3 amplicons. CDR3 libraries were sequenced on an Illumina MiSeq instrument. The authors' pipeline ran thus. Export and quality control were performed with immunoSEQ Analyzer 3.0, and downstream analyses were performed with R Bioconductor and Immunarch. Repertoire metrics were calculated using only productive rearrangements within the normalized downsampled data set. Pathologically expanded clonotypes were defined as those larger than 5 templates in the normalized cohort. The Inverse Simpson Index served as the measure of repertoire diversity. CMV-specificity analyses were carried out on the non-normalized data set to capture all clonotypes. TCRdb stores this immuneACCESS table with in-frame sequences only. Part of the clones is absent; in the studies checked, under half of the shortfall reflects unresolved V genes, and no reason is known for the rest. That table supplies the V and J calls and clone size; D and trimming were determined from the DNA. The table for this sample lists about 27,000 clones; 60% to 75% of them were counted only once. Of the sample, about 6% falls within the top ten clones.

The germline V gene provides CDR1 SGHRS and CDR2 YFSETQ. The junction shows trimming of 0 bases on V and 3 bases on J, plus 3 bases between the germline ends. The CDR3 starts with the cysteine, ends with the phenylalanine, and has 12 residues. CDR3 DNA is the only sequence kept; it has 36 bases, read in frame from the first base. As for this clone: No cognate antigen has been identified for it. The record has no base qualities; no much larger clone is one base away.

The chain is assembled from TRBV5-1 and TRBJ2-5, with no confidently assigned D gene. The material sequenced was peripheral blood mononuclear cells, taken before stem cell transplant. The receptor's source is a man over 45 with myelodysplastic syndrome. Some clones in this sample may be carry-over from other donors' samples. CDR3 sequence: CASSLDKETQYF. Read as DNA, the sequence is TGCGCCAGCAGCTTGGACAAAGAGACCCAGTACTTC.